The 17 T cell receptor beta chains given below trace back to one sample, sequenced in a study of Tregs in tolerant kidney transplant recipients. Libraries were prepared by immunoSEQ multiplex PCR; TCRdb keeps only in-frame clonotypes and omits some of them. Here the sample table reports about 48,000 clones. Here the sequenced sample was CD4+ T cells from blood, taken before the transplant. The receptors stem from a human donor who received a combined kidney and bone marrow transplant.

A remark on this clone: The read is 3 residues too short to cover the CDR3 end, so that end is filled in from the germline J gene. The genes are TRBV7-9 and TRBJ2-7; D might be TRBD2 (7 bases). The length of the CDR3 is 14 residues. V was trimmed by 7 bases and J by 3 bases, leaving 16 bases between them. Germline assignment: CDR1 SEHNR and CDR2 FQNEAQ (reference sequence). Partial CDR3 DNA: TGTGCCAGCACCGTGGGGGGGGCAGACTACGAG. It is translated as CASTVGGADYE. The whole CDR3 is CASTVGGADYEQYF.

As for this clone: The CDR3 end falls 3 residues outside the read, so it is completed with the germline J gene. The rearrangement uses TRBV5-5 and TRBJ1-2; D call uncertain. The CDR3 loop spans 12 amino acids. Germline V gene data show CDR1 as SGHKS and CDR2 as YYEKEE (reference sequence). The CDR3 sequence is CASSLGVGGYTF. The CDR3 bases that were read are TGTGCCAGCAGCTTGGGGGTAGGGGGC.

With regard to this clone: The CDR3 end is not reached by the read, which stops 3 residues before it; the germline J gene fills it in. V usage is TRBV6-2 or TRBV6-3 and J usage is TRBJ2-7; 13 bases line up with TRBD2. J was trimmed by 4 bases and V by 4 bases; bases with no gene match: 10. Germline CDR1 MNHEY, CDR2 SVGEGT. The CDR3 sequence is 17 residues long. CDR3 bases read: TGTGCCAGCAGTTTATACGGGACTAGCGGGACTCGATACGAG. Translated, it gives CASSLYGTSGTRYE. The entire CDR3 protein is CASSLYGTSGTRYEQYF.

The covered CDR3 bases are TGTGCCAGCAGCTTAGTAGGGTACTCAAGCATT. The encoded protein is CASSLVGYSSI. Given in full, the CDR3 is CASSLVGYSSIQYF. This chain links TRBV7-2 with TRBJ2-4; D is ambiguous. The CDR3 end falls 3 residues outside the read, so it is completed with the germline J gene. Germline V CDR1 and CDR2: SGHTA, FQGNSA. Trimming cost V 1 base and J 9 bases, with 13 bases left between them. The CDR3 length is 14 residues.

Turning to this clone: Sequencing ends 3 residues short of the CDR3 end; the germline J gene provides the rest. The chain joins TRBV18 to TRBJ2-7, with D possibly matching TRBD1 (5 bases). Between the trimmed V and J ends, which lost 3 bases and 5 bases, there was a span of 14 bases. The germline gives CDR1 KGHSH, CDR2 LQKENI. CDR3 length equals 14 residues. CDR3 DNA (partial): TGTGCCAGCTCACCCCCCGCAGGGCGGAACGAG. Amino acids: CASSPPAGRNE. The full CDR3 sequence reads CASSPPAGRNEQYF.

With regard to this clone: The CDR3 end falls 3 residues outside the read, so it is completed with the germline J gene. The chain links TRBV6-2 or TRBV6-3 to TRBJ1-4, with 8 bases lining up with TRBD1. The length of the CDR3 is 13 residues. The trim removed 7 bases at V and 7 bases at J, leaving 5 bases unmatched. The V gene's germline CDR1 is MNHEY and CDR2 SVGEGT. CDR3 in amino acids: CASNRDRGEKLFF. CDR3 bases read: TGTGCCAGCAACAGAGACAGGGGTGAAAAA.

Worth noting for this clone: The read finishes 3 residues shy of the CDR3 end, and the germline J gene is used to complete it. The rearrangement links TRBV7-2 to TRBJ1-1, with TRBD1 identical over 12 bases. V was clipped by 5 bases and J by 7 bases; unmatched bases: 5. Germline CDR1 reads SGHTA; CDR2 reads FQGNSA. There are 14 residues in the CDR3. The CDR3 loop is CASSPGQGAIEAFF. The covered CDR3 bases are TGTGCCAGCAGCCCGGGACAGGGGGCCATTGAA.

Comment on this clone: The read ends 3 residues shy of where the CDR3 ends; the end is completed using the germline J gene. J is TRBJ2-7 and V is TRBV30; D call uncertain. The CDR3 sequence is 14 residues long. V gave up 2 bases and J gave up 3 bases, with 14 bases separating them. CDR1 is GTSNPN, CDR2 SVGIG, per germline (reference sequence). The sequenced CDR3 bases are TGTGCCTGGAGTCATACTACCCGATTCTACGAG. Translated: CAWSHTTRFYE. The entire CDR3 protein reads CAWSHTTRFYEQYF.

About this clone: The CDR3 end is not reached by the read, which stops 3 residues before it; the germline J gene fills it in. This rearrangement joins TRBV6-4 to TRBJ2-2, with 8 bases that match TRBD1. The V and J ends lost 4 bases and 5 bases, in that order; junction bases with no gene match: 9. Germline-derived CDR1 and CDR2 are MRHNA and SNTAGT. CDR3 length: 16 residues. CDR3 loop: CASSGVGTGGTGELFF. The sequenced CDR3 bases are TGTGCCAGCAGTGGAGTTGGGACAGGTGGAACCGGGGAG.

As regards this clone: The observed sequence ends 3 residues before the CDR3 terminus, with the missing tail filled in from the germline J gene. The V gene is TRBV7-6, the J gene TRBJ2-7; 8 nucleotides align to TRBD1. The germline V gene encodes CDR1 SGHVS and CDR2 FNYEAQ. The CDR3 is 15 amino acids. The J segment lost 5 bases and the V segment lost 5 bases, leaving 11 bases of the junction unmatched. The part of the CDR3 DNA that was read is TGTGCCAGCAGCCAACAGTACAGGGGGTTCCACGAG. It translates to CASSQQYRGFHE. The entire CDR3 protein is CASSQQYRGFHEQYF.

A remark on this clone: The read is 3 residues too short to cover the CDR3 end, so that end is filled in from the germline J gene. The same CDR3 is also encoded by other DNA sequences in this sample. The chain couples TRBV18 to TRBJ2-5; 7 bases align to TRBD1. The germline CDR1 and CDR2 sequences are KGHSH and LQKENI. This CDR3 has 13 amino acids. V was clipped by 4 bases and J by 3 bases; unmatched bases: 2. The part of the CDR3 DNA that was read is TGTGCCAGCTCACGGGACAGAGAAGAGACC. It translates to CASSRDREET. The whole CDR3 is CASSRDREETQYF. Together with reference TRBV18 and TRBJ2-5, the CDR3 gives the full variable domain: NAGVMQNPRHLVRRRGQEARLRCSPMKGHSHVYWYRQLPEEGLKFMVYLQKENIIDESGMPKERFSAEFPKEGPSILRIQQVVRGDSAAYFCASSRDREETQYFGPGTRLLVL.

Comments on this clone: From the germline J gene comes the end of the CDR3, since the read stops 3 residues before it. This chain connects TRBV20-1 to TRBJ1-4; weak D call: TRBD1 (6 bases). Trimming stripped 6 bases from V and 4 bases from J, with 15 bases between. There are 14 residues in the CDR3. From germline, CDR1 is DFQATT and CDR2 SNEGSKA (reference sequence). The sequenced part of the CDR3 DNA is TGCAGTGCCGTCCGCGTAGGGGGTAATGAAAAA. This translates into CSAVRVGGNEK. The whole CDR3 region reads CSAVRVGGNEKLFF.

In the case of this clone: The CDR3 is cut off 3 residues early in the read; its end comes from the germline J gene. The rearrangement joins TRBV6-4 to TRBJ2-6, with TRBD1 matching over 10 bases. The V and J ends lost 4 bases and 3 bases, in that order; junction bases with no gene match: 6. The CDR3 loop spans 17 amino acids. CDR1 MRHNA and CDR2 SNTAGT come from the germline V gene. The sequenced CDR3 bases are TGTGCCAGCAGTGCCTCGGGGGACAGGGGTGGGGCCAACGTC. As protein: CASSASGDRGGANV. The full CDR3 protein is CASSASGDRGGANVLTF.

Comment on this clone: From the germline J gene comes the end of the CDR3, since the read stops 3 residues before it. V is TRBV2 and J is TRBJ2-1; a weak D match, TRBD2 (6 bases). Germline CDR1 and CDR2: SNHLY and FYNNEI. The CDR3 loop spans 14 amino acids. Trimming removed 7 bases from V and 6 bases from J, with 16 bases in between. The CDR3 loop reads CASNLAWSLNEQFF. The sequenced CDR3 bases are TGTGCCAGCAACCTAGCGTGGAGCCTCAATGAG.

Of note for this clone: The sequenced fragment ends 3 residues before the CDR3 boundary, so the rest is inferred from the germline J gene. This chain joins TRBV6-2 or TRBV6-3 and TRBJ1-1; D not resolved. The V end was cut by 6 bases, the J end by 5 bases, with 13 bases between. This CDR3 contains 13 residues. CDR1 is MNHEY, CDR2 SVGEGT, per germline. The CDR3 sequence: CASSLLTSTEAFF. Partial CDR3 DNA: TGTGCCAGCAGCCTTCTTACTTCGACTGAA.

Remarks on this clone: The read ends 3 residues early relative to the CDR3; the germline J gene fills the gap. V and J are TRBV30 and TRBJ2-3; a weak D match, TRBD2 (6 bases). CDR1 and CDR2 from the germline V gene are GTSNPN and SVGIG (reference sequence). The CDR3 has 13 residues. V lost 2 bases, J lost 5 bases, and 11 bases lay in between. CDR3: CAWSRRGGDTQYF. The covered CDR3 bases are TGTGCCTGGAGTAGGAGGGGTGGAGATACG.

Comment on this clone: The read gets to within 3 residues of the CDR3 end, and the germline J gene fills in the rest. The chain is built from TRBV18 and TRBJ1-6, with 7 positions matching TRBD1. Trimming removed 6 bases from V and 9 bases from J; junction bases left unmatched: 14. Germline V CDR1 and CDR2: KGHSH, LQKENI. This CDR3 region has 16 residues. CDR3 protein: CASSQVSRGAGSPLHF. The part of the CDR3 DNA that was read is TGTGCCAGCTCCCAAGTAAGCAGGGGGGCAGGTTCACCC. The full variable domain, rest sourced from reference TRBV18 and TRBJ1-6, is NAGVMQNPRHLVRRRGQEARLRCSPMKGHSHVYWYRQLPEEGLKFMVYLQKENIIDESGMPKERFSAEFPKEGPSILRIQQVVRGDSAAYFCASSQVSRGAGSPLHFGNGTRLTVT.